This is a list of T cell receptor beta chains from one sample in a study of blood T cell repertoires in COVID-19. Data came from immunoSEQ multiplex PCR; TCRdb stores just in-frame clones and leaves some out. The sample consists of approximately 440,000 clones, around 90% of them appearing once. The sequencing input was PBMCs or T cells enriched from blood (not recorded which). The source of these receptors is a man in his late teens or twenties who had recovered from COVID-19. CDR3s include the opening cysteine and the closing phenylalanine or tryptophan. The D gene is left open where the match is weak. The size entry is marked missing in some rows and otherwise reads once, few, many or a size class.

TGCGCCAGCGGGGCAAGACTAGAGGATACGCAGTATTTT,CASGARLEDTQYF,TRBJ2-3,TRBV10-1,13,once,.
TGTGCCAGCAGAGGACAAGTGGACTATAGCAATCAGCCCCAGCATTTT,CASRGQVDYSNQPQHF,TRBJ1-5,TRBV2,16,.,.
TGTGCCAGTAGTGCAGGGACAGGGTTCGCCAAAAACATTCAGTACTTC,CASSAGTGFAKNIQYF,TRBJ2-4,TRBV19,16,.,TRBD1
TGTGCCAGCACTCCGTCCTTCGGTACTGAAGCTTTCTTT,CASTPSFGTEAFF,TRBJ1-1,TRBV11-2,13,.,.
TGCGCCAGCTTAGGGGGCGATGATAATGAAAAACTGTTTTTT,CASLGGDDNEKLFF,TRBJ1-4,TRBV5-1,14,.,TRBD1
TGCAGCGTTTCGTCAGTCCTAGCTCCTTCGGCTGAAGCTTTCTTT,CSVSSVLAPSAEAFF,TRBJ1-1,TRBV29-1,15,.,.
TGCGCCAGCAGCATCTGGCGGGAGAATCGGGAGCAGTACTTC,CASSIWRENREQYF,TRBJ2-7,TRBV5-1,14,few,TRBD2
TGCGCCAGCAGCCTCGGATCGGGTTTGGTAGATACGCAGTATTTT,CASSLGSGLVDTQYF,TRBJ2-3,TRBV5-1,15,.,.
TGTGCCAGCAGCCCCCCAGGTCCTAATCAGCCCCAGCATTTT,CASSPPGPNQPQHF,TRBJ1-5,TRBV9,14,.,.
TGTGCCAGCAGCGACCGTGACAGGGGAAGGCCTGAAGCTTTCTTT,CASSDRDRGRPEAFF,TRBJ1-1,TRBV11-2,15,.,TRBD1
TGTGCCAGCAGCTTGGTACTAGCGGGGGTACATGAGCAGTTCTTC,CASSLVLAGVHEQFF,TRBJ2-1,TRBV5-4,15,.,TRBD2
TGTGCCAGCAGCGTAAAAGGGGCTGGCACAGATACGCAGTATTTT,CASSVKGAGTDTQYF,TRBJ2-3,TRBV9,15,.,.
TGTGCCAGCAGTGGGGTGGACAGAAACACTGAAGCTTTCTTT,CASSGVDRNTEAFF,TRBJ1-1,TRBV2,14,.,.
TGTGCCAGCAGCCGCGTAGTGTACGAGCAGTACTTC,CASSRVVYEQYF,TRBJ2-7,TRBV3-1/TRBV3-2,12,.,.
TGTGCCATCAGATTAGGGACTAGCGGGAGCCCCTACAATGAGCAGTTCTTC,CAIRLGTSGSPYNEQFF,TRBJ2-1,TRBV10-3,17,.,TRBD2
TGTGCCAGCAGCTTGACTAGCAGCGGGGAGCTGTTTTTT,CASSLTSSGELFF,TRBJ2-2,TRBV7-2,13,.,TRBD2
TGCGCCAGCAGCCACCCCCGACCTAGCTCTGGAAACACCATATATTTT,CASSHPRPSSGNTIYF,TRBJ1-3,TRBV4-1,16,.,.
TGTGCCAGCAGCTTAGAGCTAGCGGAAACCTACGAGCAGTACTTC,CASSLELAETYEQYF,TRBJ2-7,TRBV7-9,15,.,TRBD2
TGTGCCAGCAGCTCAGGCCGGGATGTTTTTTGGGATGAGCAGTTCTTC,CASSSGRDVFWDEQFF,TRBJ2-1,TRBV3-1/TRBV3-2,16,.,.
TGTGCCAGCAGCGTAGCCGCCCTAGCGGGACCGACGAACACCGGGGAGCTGTTTTTT,CASSVAALAGPTNTGELFF,TRBJ2-2,TRBV9,19,.,TRBD2
TGCGCCAGCAGCTTGGTATTTGACAGTTTGGTCTTAGAGCAGTACTTC,CASSLVFDSLVLEQYF,TRBJ2-7,TRBV5-1,16,.,.
TGTGCCACCGGGCGGGGGGCACTTACGGACGAGCAGTACTTC,CATGRGALTDEQYF,TRBJ2-7,TRBV6-5,14,.,TRBD2
TGTGCCAGCAGTCGACAGGGGGGGATCTACGAGCAGTACTTC,CASSRQGGIYEQYF,TRBJ2-7,TRBV6-5,14,.,TRBD1
TGTGCCAGCAGCTGGCGGGTCACTGAAGCTTTCTTT,CASSWRVTEAFF,TRBJ1-1,TRBV11-2,12,.,.
TGTGCCAGCAGCTTAACCGGGACTAGGAGAGAGCAGTTCTTC,CASSLTGTRREQFF,TRBJ2-1,TRBV7-3,14,few,TRBD2
TGCAGCGGACGAGCGGGAGCCGTCAATGAGCAGTTCTTC,CSGRAGAVNEQFF,TRBJ2-1,TRBV29-1,13,.,TRBD2
TGTGCCAGCAGCCGGGAGGAGTGGAATCAGCCCCAGCATTTT,CASSREEWNQPQHF,TRBJ1-5,TRBV28,14,.,.
TGTGCCAGCAGTGAAGACAGATGGAATGGCTACACCTTC,CASSEDRWNGYTF,TRBJ1-2,TRBV2,13,.,.
TGCGCCAGCAGCCCAGCCGGGACTAGGAATTACAATGAGCAGTTCTTC,CASSPAGTRNYNEQFF,TRBJ2-1,TRBV4-1,16,.,TRBD2
TGTGCCAGCGGGATGGACAGCATGAACACTGAAGCTTTCTTT,CASGMDSMNTEAFF,TRBJ1-1,TRBV5-5,14,.,.
TGTGCCTGGAACCCTGGACAGGGGCGAGGCTACACCTTC,CAWNPGQGRGYTF,TRBJ1-2,TRBV30,13,.,TRBD1
TGCAGCGTTGGATCAGGGTACTACGAGCAGTACTTC,CSVGSGYYEQYF,TRBJ2-7,TRBV29-1,12,.,.
TGTGCCAGCACCAACGACTGGAGAACCGGGGAGCTGTTTTTT,CASTNDWRTGELFF,TRBJ2-2,TRBV11-1,14,.,.
TGTGCCAGCAGTTTTCCAAGACTAGCGGGATTGTGCGAGCAGTACTTC,CASSFPRLAGLCEQYF,TRBJ2-7,TRBV28,16,few,TRBD2
TGCAGCGTTGAAGATGCGGGGATCGGCACTGAAGCTTTCTTT,CSVEDAGIGTEAFF,TRBJ1-1,TRBV29-1,14,.,.
TGTGCCGACGGGGAGGGGACCCTTGGAGGCTACACCTTC,CADGEGTLGGYTF,TRBJ1-2,TRBV7-3,13,.,.
TGTGCCACCAGCAGCAGGCTAAGCTCCTACGAGCAGTACTTC,CATSSRLSSYEQYF,TRBJ2-7,TRBV15,14,.,.
TGTGCCAGCAGCTCCAGACAGGAAACCTTC,CASSSRQETF,TRBJ1-2,TRBV7-9,10,.,.
TGTGCCAGCAGCGTAGAAGCGGCCTACAATGAGCAGTTCTTC,CASSVEAAYNEQFF,TRBJ2-1,TRBV9,14,.,.
TGTGCCAGCAGAATACAGGGGCATGAGCAGTTCTTC,CASRIQGHEQFF,TRBJ2-1,TRBV2,12,.,TRBD1
TGTGCCAGCAGTCGGGGTATCTATGGCTACACCTTC,CASSRGIYGYTF,TRBJ1-2,TRBV2,12,.,.
TGTGCCAGCAGTGAATTTACTTATGGCTACACCTTC,CASSEFTYGYTF,TRBJ1-2,TRBV25-1,12,few,.
TGTGCCACCAGCCCCCTGGGACAGGGTTACGAGCAGTACTTC,CATSPLGQGYEQYF,TRBJ2-7,TRBV15,14,.,TRBD1
TGTGCCAGCTCTTTATTGGGAGGGCCTAAAACCGGGGAGCTGTTTTTT,CASSLLGGPKTGELFF,TRBJ2-2,TRBV3-1/TRBV3-2,16,.,TRBD2